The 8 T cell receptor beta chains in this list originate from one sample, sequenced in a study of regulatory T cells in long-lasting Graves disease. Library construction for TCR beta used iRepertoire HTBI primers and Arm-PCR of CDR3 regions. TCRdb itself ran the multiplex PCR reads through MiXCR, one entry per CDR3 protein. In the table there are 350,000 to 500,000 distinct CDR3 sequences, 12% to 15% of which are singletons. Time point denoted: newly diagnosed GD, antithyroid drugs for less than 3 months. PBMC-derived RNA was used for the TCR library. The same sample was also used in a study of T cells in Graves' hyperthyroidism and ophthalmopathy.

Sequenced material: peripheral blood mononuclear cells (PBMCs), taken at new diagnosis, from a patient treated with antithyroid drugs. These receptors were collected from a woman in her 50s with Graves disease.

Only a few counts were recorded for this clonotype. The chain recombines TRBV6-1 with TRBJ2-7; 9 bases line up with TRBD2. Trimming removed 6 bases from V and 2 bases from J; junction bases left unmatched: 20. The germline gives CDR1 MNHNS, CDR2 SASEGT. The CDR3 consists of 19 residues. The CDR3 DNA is TGTGCCAGCAGCTCAATAGCGGGAGAAGGGAATACGTTGCCCTACGAGCAGTACTTC. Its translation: CASSSIAGEGNTLPYEQYF.

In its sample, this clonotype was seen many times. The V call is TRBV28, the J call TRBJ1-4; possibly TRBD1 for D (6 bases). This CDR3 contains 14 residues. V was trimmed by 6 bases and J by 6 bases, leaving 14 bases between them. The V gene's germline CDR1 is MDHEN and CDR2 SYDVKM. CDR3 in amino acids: CASRTLQGHEKLFF. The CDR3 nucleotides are TGTGCCAGCAGGACCTTACAGGGCCATGAAAAACTGTTTTTT.

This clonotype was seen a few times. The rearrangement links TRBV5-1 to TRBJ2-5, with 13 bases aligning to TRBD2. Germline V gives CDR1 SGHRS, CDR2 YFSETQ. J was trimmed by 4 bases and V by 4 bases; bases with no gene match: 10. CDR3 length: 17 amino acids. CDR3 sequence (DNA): TGCGCCAGCAGCGCGACTAGCGGGAGGTCGCGGGGAGAGACCCAGTACTTC. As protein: CASSATSGRSRGETQYF. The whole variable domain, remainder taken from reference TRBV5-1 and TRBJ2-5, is KAGVTQTPRYLIKTRGQQVTLSCSPISGHRSVSWYQQTPGQGLQFLFEYFSETQRNKGNFPGRFSGRQFSNSRSEMNVSTLELGDSALYLCASSATSGRSRGETQYFGPGTRLLVL.

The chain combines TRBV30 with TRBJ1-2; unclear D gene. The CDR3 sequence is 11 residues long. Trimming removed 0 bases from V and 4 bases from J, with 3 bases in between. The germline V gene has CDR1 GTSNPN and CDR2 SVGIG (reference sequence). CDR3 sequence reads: CAWSVAYGYTF. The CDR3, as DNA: TGTGCCTGGAGTGTTGCCTATGGCTACACCTTC.

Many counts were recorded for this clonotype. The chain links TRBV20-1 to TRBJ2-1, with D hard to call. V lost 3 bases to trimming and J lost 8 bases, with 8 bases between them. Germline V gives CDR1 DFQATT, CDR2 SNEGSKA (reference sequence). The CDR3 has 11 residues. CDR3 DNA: TGCAGTGCTAGGAGCCTGGATGAGCAGTTCTTC. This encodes CSARSLDEQFF.

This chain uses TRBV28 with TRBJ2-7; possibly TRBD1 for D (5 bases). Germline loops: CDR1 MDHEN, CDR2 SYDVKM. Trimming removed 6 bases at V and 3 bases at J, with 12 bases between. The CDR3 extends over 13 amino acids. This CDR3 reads CASRNEDSYEQYF. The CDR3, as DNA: TGTGCCAGCAGGAATGAAGACAGCTACGAGCAGTACTTC.

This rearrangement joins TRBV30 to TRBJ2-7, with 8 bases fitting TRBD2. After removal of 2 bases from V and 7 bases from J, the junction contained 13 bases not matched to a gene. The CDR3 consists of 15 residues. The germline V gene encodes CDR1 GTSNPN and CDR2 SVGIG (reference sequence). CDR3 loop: CAWSIASGRRDEQYF. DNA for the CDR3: TGTGCCTGGAGTATTGCAAGCGGGAGACGGGATGAGCAGTACTTC.

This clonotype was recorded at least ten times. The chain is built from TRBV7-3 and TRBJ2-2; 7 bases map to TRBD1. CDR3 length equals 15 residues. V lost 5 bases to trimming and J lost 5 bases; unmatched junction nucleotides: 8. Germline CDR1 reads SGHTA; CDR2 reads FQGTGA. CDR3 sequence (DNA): TGTGCCAGCAGCGCCCACAGGGGAACGACCGGGGAGCTGTTTTTT. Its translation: CASSAHRGTTGELFF.